One sample yielded the 12 T cell receptor beta chains listed below, sequenced in a study of coeliac disease. The method was immunoSEQ multiplex PCR; TCRdb's version includes in-frame clones alone and lacks a portion of them. The profile covers about 6,500 clones, with around 65% appearing a single time and approximately 6.7% taken by the ten largest. The sequencing sample was made of lamina propria lymphocytes from the gut. These receptors originate from a man aged 50 or older with active celiac disease.

This chain joins TRBV19 and TRBJ2-2, with 7 bases matching TRBD1. This CDR3 is 16 amino acids long. Germline V gives CDR1 LNHDA, CDR2 SQIVND (reference sequence). After removal of 6 bases from V and 3 bases from J, the junction contained 10 bases not matched to a gene. In DNA form, the CDR3 reads TGTGCCAGTAGACGTGGACAGGCCGCGCACACCGGGGAGCTGTTTTTT. Its protein is CASRRGQAAHTGELFF.

The chain joins TRBV9 to TRBJ1-3, with D possibly matching TRBD1 (6 bases). This CDR3 region has 16 residues. Germline-derived CDR1 and CDR2 are SGDLS and YYNGEE. Trimming removed 2 bases at V and 1 base at J, with 13 bases between. CDR3 amino acids: CASSVRGARSGNTIYF. The DNA for the CDR3 is TGTGCCAGCAGCGTGCGGGGGGCGAGATCTGGAAACACCATATATTTT.

In DNA, the CDR3 is TGCGCCAGCAGCCAAGTTGGCCAGTCCAATCAGCCCCAGCATTTT. Translating gives CASSQVGQSNQPQHF. The chain has TRBV4-1 and TRBJ1-5; D uncertain. The V end was cut by 1 base, the J end by 3 bases, with 10 bases between. Germline lookup yields CDR1 MGHRA and CDR2 YSYEKL. The CDR3 contains 15 residues.

The V and J genes are TRBV29-1 and TRBJ1-2, with D tentatively TRBD1 (5 bases). This CDR3 spans 13 amino acids. CDR1 is SQVTM, CDR2 ANQGSEA, per germline. V was pared by 7 bases and J by 4 bases, with 16 bases between. CDR3 region: CSAGQGWAYGYTF. The CDR3 DNA follows: TGCAGCGCTGGGCAGGGATGGGCCTATGGCTACACCTTC.

The rearrangement joins TRBV27 to TRBJ2-5, with 12 bases that match TRBD2. Trimming at V came to 6 bases and at J to 0 bases, leaving 8 bases not matched to a gene. The CDR3 contains 17 residues. Germline V gives CDR1 MNHEY, CDR2 SMNVEV (reference sequence). CDR3 DNA sequence: TGTGCCAGCAGGCGGACTAGCGGGACCACTTACCAAGAGACCCAGTACTTC. It yields the protein CASRRTSGTTYQETQYF.

This clone was seen only a few times. The chain recombines TRBV2 with TRBJ1-6; D not resolved. The germline V and J ends were trimmed by 3 bases and 14 bases, with 11 bases remaining between them. This CDR3 spans 12 amino acids. Germline V gives CDR1 SNHLY, CDR2 FYNNEI. The CDR3 DNA sequence: TGTGCCAGCAGTGAGAGCTCTTTAACCCTCCACTTT. Its protein is CASSESSLTLHF.

This chain joins TRBV15 and TRBJ2-3; TRBD2 matches 7 bases. V gave up 9 bases and J gave up 2 bases; unmatched junction bases: 5. The CDR3 is 13 amino acids. CDR1 is LNHNV and CDR2 is YYDKDF in the germline V gene (reference sequence). CDR3 sequence: CATRSGVTDTQYF. CDR3 nucleotides: TGTGCCACTCGGAGCGGGGTCACAGATACGCAGTATTTT.

This clone was seen a few times. This specimen includes other DNA sequences encoding the same CDR3. V and J are TRBV6-5 and TRBJ1-1, with D unclear. CDR1 and CDR2 (germline): MNHEY, SVGAGI. CDR3 length: 13 residues. Trimming left V 2 bases short and J 7 bases short, with 11 bases between. The CDR3 sequence is CASSYEAGGEAFF. The CDR3 coding sequence is TGTGCCAGCAGTTACGAGGCAGGAGGTGAAGCTTTCTTT.

This clone appeared once. In the same sample, other DNA sequences code for this CDR3. V usage is TRBV5-4 and J usage is TRBJ2-3; 11 bases are shared with TRBD2. CDR1 is SGHNT and CDR2 is YYREEE in the germline V gene (reference sequence). V lost 6 bases, J lost 3 bases, and 3 bases stayed unmatched. This CDR3 spans 14 amino acids. The DNA of the CDR3 is TGTGCCAGCATGCTAGCGGGAGGAACAGATACGCAGTATTTT. The encoded protein is CASMLAGGTDTQYF. The variable domain in full, with the rest retrieved from reference TRBV5-4 and TRBJ2-3, is ETGVTQSPTHLIKTRGQQVTLRCSSQSGHNTVSWYQQALGQGPQFIFQYYREEENGRGNFPPRFSGLQFPNYSSELNVNALELDDSALYLCASMLAGGTDTQYFGPGTRLTVL.

The sample holds a few counts of this clone. V usage is TRBV29-1 and J usage is TRBJ1-2; D is uncertain. This CDR3 has 11 residues. Trimming pared 7 bases from V and 7 bases from J, leaving 13 bases between. Looked up from germline, CDR1 is SQVTM and CDR2 is ANQGSEA. CDR3 residues: CSAAVGVGYTF. CDR3 in DNA: TGCAGCGCCGCGGTCGGGGTTGGCTACACCTTC.

The J gene is TRBJ2-1, the V gene TRBV11-3; D may be TRBD1 (5 bases). Germline V lookup: CDR1 SGHNT, CDR2 YENEEA. This CDR3 has 13 residues. Trimming pared 1 base from V and 4 bases from J, leaving 5 bases between. CDR3 sequence: CASSLAGYNEQFF. In DNA, the CDR3 is TGTGCCAGCAGCTTAGCAGGGTACAATGAGCAGTTCTTC.

This clone was found a few times. CDR3 bases: TGTGCCAGCAGCTGTCCCTTCTGGGCTCGGGGTCCCTACGAGCAGTACGTC. Amino acid sequence: CASSCPFWARGPYEQYV. The chain recombines TRBV11-3 with TRBJ2-7, with D possibly TRBD2 on 5 matching bases. The CDR3 sequence is 17 residues long. V lost 4 bases to trimming and J lost 2 bases, with 21 bases between them. The germline CDR1 and CDR2 sequences are SGHNT and YENEEA.